The 21 T cell receptor beta chains below all came from one sample that was sequenced in a study of human T cells and chemical hapten exposure. TCRdb used MiXCR to reprocess the RACE reads, holding one entry per CDR3 protein. The table includes about 140,000 distinct CDR3 sequences, about 10% detected once. Time point denoted: patch test 2, 6 weeks after DPC sensitization. As to treatment: therapeutic diphenylcyclopropenone sensitization with weekly scalp DPC. Sequencing was performed on whole blood, taken in connection with sensitization to the hapten diphenylcyclopropenone (DPC). The receptors stem from a woman aged 50 to 65 with alopecia areata. Some clones in this sample may be carry-over from other donors' samples.

The rearrangement joins TRBV5-1 to TRBJ2-1; TRBD2 matches at 9 bases. Trimming cost V 0 bases and J 0 bases; bases outside gene matches: 10. Germline loops: CDR1 SGHRS, CDR2 YFSETQ. This CDR3 spans 19 amino acids. The DNA of the CDR3 is TGCGCCAGCAGCTTGGGGCTAGCGGGAAGCTCGAGCTCCTACAATGAGCAGTTCTTC. Translation gives CASSLGLAGSSSSYNEQFF.

This clonotype appeared many times. This chain uses TRBV7-3 with TRBJ1-1; D gene unclear. V was pared by 4 bases and J by 4 bases, with 10 bases between. Germline values: CDR1 SGHTA, CDR2 FQGTGA. The CDR3 has 13 residues. CDR3 nucleotide sequence: TGTGCCAGCAGCTCATTTACGGGCACTGAAGCTTTCTTT. Protein: CASSSFTGTEAFF.

The chain joins TRBV6-5 to TRBJ2-7, with TRBD2 as a possible D gene (7 bases). CDR3 length: 17 amino acids. V was clipped by 4 bases and J by 3 bases, with 22 bases between them. CDR1 is MNHEY, CDR2 SVGAGI, per germline. The CDR3 sequence is CASSWATPGRGDYEQYF. CDR3 DNA: TGTGCCAGCAGTTGGGCAACACCGGGGAGGGGGGACTACGAGCAGTACTTC.

This clonotype has a handful of counts. The genes are TRBV7-2 and TRBJ1-1; maybe TRBD1 (5 bases). This CDR3 has 16 residues. Trimming took off 1 base at V and 0 bases at J, with 12 bases between the two ends. Germline assignment: CDR1 SGHTA and CDR2 FQGNSA. CDR3 in DNA: TGTGCCAGCAGCTTAGACGCGGGACGGGTGAACACTGAAGCTTTCTTT. It is translated as CASSLDAGRVNTEAFF.

This clonotype was detected a few times. The chain is built from TRBV7-2 and TRBJ1-5; tentatively, D is TRBD1 (6 bases). CDR3 length: 14 residues. Germline V gene lookup returns CDR1 SGHTA and CDR2 FQGNSA. With 3 bases removed from V and 9 bases from J, the gap between germline ends came to 15 bases. The CDR3 sequence: CASSLPGGRRPQHF. The DNA for the CDR3 is TGTGCCAGCAGCTTGCCTGGGGGGCGGCGGCCCCAGCATTTT.

Ten or more counts support this clonotype. V and J are TRBV11-2 and TRBJ2-1, with D perhaps TRBD2 (5 bases). Germline V gene data show CDR1 as SGHAT and CDR2 as FQNNGV. CDR3 length: 15 amino acids. V was pared by 2 bases and J by 7 bases, with 15 bases between. The CDR3 sequence is CASSLQAGFRNEQFF. As DNA, the CDR3 is TGTGCCAGCAGCTTACAGGCGGGTTTTAGGAATGAGCAGTTCTTC.

The DNA of the CDR3 is TGCAGCGGGAGGGGGGCGGAGACCCAGTACTTC. Protein: CSGRGAETQYF. The chain employs TRBV29-1 and TRBJ2-5, with D tentatively TRBD1 or TRBD2 (6 bases each). V was pared by 7 bases and J by 5 bases, with 11 bases between. The CDR3 totals 11 residues. Germline values: CDR1 SQVTM, CDR2 ANQGSEA.

This clonotype has at least ten counts. V and J are TRBV11-2 and TRBJ2-7, with 10 bases identical to TRBD2. J gave up 4 bases and V 5 bases, and 8 bases lay outside the gene matches. The CDR3 contains 15 residues. Germline V gene lookup returns CDR1 SGHAT and CDR2 FQNNGV. The CDR3, as DNA: TGTGCCAGCAGCCCACGACTAGCGGGCCGTTACGAGCAGTACTTC. Encoded protein: CASSPRLAGRYEQYF. Full variable domain (missing parts from reference TRBV11-2 and TRBJ2-7): EAGVAQSPRYKIIEKRQSVAFWCNPISGHATLYWYQQILGQGPKLLIQFQNNGVVDDSQLPKDRFSAERLKGVDSTLKIQPAKLEDSAVYLCASSPRLAGRYEQYFGPGTRLTVT.

The chain employs TRBV20-1 and TRBJ2-5; no reliable D call. V lost 0 bases and J lost 4, with 12 bases in between. Per the germline V gene, CDR1 is DFQATT and CDR2 is SNEGSKA (reference sequence). The CDR3 length is 14 residues. This CDR3 is CSARDRRVVETQYF. The CDR3 DNA reads as TGCAGTGCTAGAGATCGTCGCGTCGTAGAGACCCAGTACTTC.

This clonotype was seen repeatedly, ten times or more. The rearrangement uses TRBV5-1 and TRBJ1-1, with a possible D match to TRBD1 (5 bases). Germline V lookup: CDR1 SGHRS, CDR2 YFSETQ. CDR3 length: 14 amino acids. V lost 2 bases and J lost 1, with 9 bases in between. The DNA for the CDR3 is TGCGCCAGCAGCTTCGTTGGACAGAACACTGAAGCTTTCTTT. Amino acid sequence: CASSFVGQNTEAFF.

This clonotype was seen ten or more times. This rearrangement joins TRBV28 to TRBJ2-6; 7 bases line up with TRBD2. This CDR3 has 14 residues. The V and J ends lost 8 bases and 2 bases, in that order; junction bases with no gene match: 3. Germline V gene data show CDR1 as MDHEN and CDR2 as SYDVKM. In nucleotides, the CDR3 is TGTGCCAGCCATGCGGGGGCTGGGGCCAACGTCCTGACTTTC. Its protein product is CASHAGAGANVLTF.

This clonotype was counted only a few times. The chain links TRBV12-3 or TRBV12-4 to TRBJ1-5; perhaps TRBD1 as D (5 bases). V was clipped by 5 bases and J by 6 bases, with 17 bases between them. The CDR3 is 15 residues long. The CDR3 loop reads CASSPGPGGGQPQHF. CDR3 sequence (DNA): TGTGCCAGCAGTCCGGGACCGGGGGGTGGTCAGCCCCAGCATTTT.

The CDR3 DNA reads TGTGCCAGCAGCTTCGACAACTCCTACGAGCAGTACTTC. This codes for CASSFDNSYEQYF. The V call is TRBV14, the J call TRBJ2-7; D is unclear. The germline V gene encodes CDR1 SGHDN and CDR2 FVKESK. The CDR3 is made up of 13 amino acids. V was clipped by 5 bases and J by 0 bases, with 8 bases between them.

This clonotype was observed a single time. The gene calls are TRBV7-9 and TRBJ1-2; D unclear. The ends were cut back, 5 bases at V and 5 bases at J, with 12 bases in the middle. CDR1 is SEHNR and CDR2 is FQNEAQ in the germline V gene (reference sequence). This CDR3 contains 13 residues. The CDR3 region is CASSLIVGYGYTF. The DNA of the CDR3 is TGTGCCAGCAGCCTAATTGTGGGTTATGGCTACACCTTC. The whole variable domain, remainder taken from reference TRBV7-9 and TRBJ1-2, is DTGVSQNPRHKITKRGQNVTFRCDPISEHNRLYWYRQTLGQGPEFLTYFQNEAQLEKSRLLSDRFSAERPKGSFSTLEIQRTEQGDSAMYLCASSLIVGYGYTFGSGTRLTVV.

This clonotype was counted a few times. The V and J genes are TRBV3-1 and TRBJ2-1, with 10 bases that match TRBD2. With 1 base clipped from V and 5 bases from J, the junction kept 8 bases outside the gene matches. In germline, CDR1 is LGHDT, CDR2 YNNKEL (reference sequence). This CDR3 spans 17 amino acids. CDR3 loop: CASSQVSSGSVHNEQFF. CDR3 in DNA: TGTGCCAGCAGCCAAGTATCTAGCGGGAGCGTCCACAATGAGCAGTTCTTC.

V gene TRBV5-1 combines with J gene TRBJ2-3; perhaps TRBD1 as D (5 bases). V dropped 0 bases and J dropped 0 bases, with 8 bases sitting between them. The CDR3 has 15 residues. The germline V gene encodes CDR1 SGHRS and CDR2 YFSETQ. The CDR3: CASSLGTTSTDTQYF. For the CDR3, the DNA is TGCGCCAGCAGCTTGGGGACAACTAGCACAGATACGCAGTATTTT.

This clonotype was detected ten times or more. The V gene is TRBV29-1, the J gene TRBJ1-5; D is unresolved. V was trimmed by 2 bases and J by 3 bases, leaving 14 bases between them. Germline V gives CDR1 SQVTM, CDR2 ANQGSEA. This CDR3 region has 15 residues. The CDR3, as DNA: TGCAGCGTTGAACTCGGCGGCGGAGTCAATCAGCCCCAGCATTTT. It specifies CSVELGGGVNQPQHF.

This clonotype was recorded a few times. This rearrangement joins TRBV2 to TRBJ1-5; 11 bases map to TRBD1. CDR1 and CDR2 from the germline V gene are SNHLY and FYNNEI. The CDR3 loop spans 14 amino acids. V shed 9 bases and J 3 bases; nucleotides not matched to a gene: 4. CDR3 nucleotides: TGTGCCAGTAACGGACAGGGGGCCAATCAGCCCCAGCATTTT. Translating gives CASNGQGANQPQHF.

This clonotype was seen a handful of times. The V gene is TRBV5-1, the J gene TRBJ2-7, with 8 bases lining up with TRBD1. The CDR3 runs 16 residues. Germline assignment: CDR1 SGHRS and CDR2 YFSETQ. Trimming cost V 1 base and J 4 bases; bases outside gene matches: 10. The CDR3 region is CASSLNPTGGKYEQYF. CDR3 nucleotide sequence: TGCGCCAGCAGCTTGAATCCAACAGGGGGGAAGTACGAGCAGTACTTC.

Details on this clonotype: A read error may be the cause here, since a much bigger clone is one base away. The J gene is TRBJ1-2, the V gene TRBV4-3, with a tentative D call TRBD1 (5 bases). The CDR3 runs 15 residues. The germline V gene has CDR1 LGHNA and CDR2 YSLEER. The CDR3 DNA reads as TGCGCCAGCAGCCAAGAGGTAGGGGCGAACTATGGCTTCACCTTC. This gives the protein CASSQEVGANYGFTF.

This clonotype was seen ten or more times. The rearrangement joins TRBV5-1 to TRBJ1-1, with 7 positions matching TRBD1. Germline V CDR1 and CDR2: SGHRS, YFSETQ. This CDR3 contains 16 residues. Germline trimming cut 2 bases from V and 3 bases from J; bases unmatched to any gene: 10. The CDR3 DNA sequence: TGCGCCAGCAGCTTCGAGGGGGCCGGGTTGTACACTGAAGCTTTCTTT. It specifies CASSFEGAGLYTEAFF.